This is a list of T cell receptor beta chains from one sample in a study of graft-versus-host responses after intestinal transplantation. Antigen specificity for these receptors is unknown. Sequencing was performed with immunoSEQ multiplex PCR; in TCRdb, only in-frame clones are kept and a portion is missing. Here the sample spans about 80,000 clones, less than 90% being singletons. Source: unstimulated CD4+ T cells sorted from spleen or lymph node cells, taken before intestinal transplant. The receptors were gathered from a human donor who received an intestinal transplant. Each CDR3 is given with its conserved first and last residue. The order of the fields is V gene, J gene, CDR3 protein.

v_gene: TRBV6-5
j_gene: TRBJ1-5
CDR3aa: CASSYSQITPQHF

v_gene: TRBV19
j_gene: TRBJ2-2
CDR3aa: CASRETGSPGELFF

v_gene: TRBV2
j_gene: TRBJ2-1
CDR3aa: CASSDRDEQFF

v_gene: TRBV29-1
j_gene: TRBJ2-1
CDR3aa: CSVLKAGGLVRNEQFF

v_gene: TRBV11-2
j_gene: TRBJ1-2
CDR3aa: CASSLDGATHGYTF

v_gene: TRBV5-1
j_gene: TRBJ1-1
CDR3aa: CASSLDGREFTEAFF

v_gene: TRBV28
j_gene: TRBJ1-1
CDR3aa: CASSLSGQGSTEAFF

v_gene: TRBV5-1
j_gene: TRBJ2-1
CDR3aa: CASSLDGSSYNEQFF

v_gene: TRBV27
j_gene: TRBJ1-2
CDR3aa: CASSLSAGKGYTF

v_gene: TRBV5-6
j_gene: TRBJ1-1
CDR3aa: CASSLARGEAFF

v_gene: TRBV9
j_gene: TRBJ2-1
CDR3aa: CASGGTASSYNEQFF

v_gene: TRBV4-2
j_gene: TRBJ2-1
CDR3aa: CASSQVQGSYNEQFF

v_gene: TRBV6-6
j_gene: TRBJ2-5
CDR3aa: CASRGQGAKPETQYF

v_gene: TRBV28
j_gene: TRBJ1-5
CDR3aa: CASSFDFGNQPQHF

v_gene: TRBV5-1
j_gene: TRBJ2-5
CDR3aa: CASSIRLAGGGPQETQYF

v_gene: TRBV5-4
j_gene: TRBJ1-2
CDR3aa: CASSLGQGDFYGYTF

v_gene: TRBV4-1
j_gene: TRBJ2-5
CDR3aa: CASSQPAERREQYF

v_gene: TRBV6-6
j_gene: TRBJ2-5
CDR3aa: CASRRRGLQETQYF

v_gene: TRBV29-1
j_gene: TRBJ2-5
CDR3aa: CSVVRSGGHFKETQYF

v_gene: TRBV5-5
j_gene: TRBJ1-4
CDR3aa: CASSFRQPRNEKLFF

v_gene: TRBV5-1
j_gene: TRBJ2-7
CDR3aa: CASSPERQGFYEQYF

v_gene: TRBV19
j_gene: TRBJ1-2
CDR3aa: CASRTAGTGANYGYTF